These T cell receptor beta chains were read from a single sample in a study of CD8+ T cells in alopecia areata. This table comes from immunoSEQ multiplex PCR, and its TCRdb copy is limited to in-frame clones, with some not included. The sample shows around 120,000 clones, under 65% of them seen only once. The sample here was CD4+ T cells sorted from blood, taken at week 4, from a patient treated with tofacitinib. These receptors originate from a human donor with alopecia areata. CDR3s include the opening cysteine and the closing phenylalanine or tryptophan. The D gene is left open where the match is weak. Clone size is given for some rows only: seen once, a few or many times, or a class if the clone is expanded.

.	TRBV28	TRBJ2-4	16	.	TGTGCCAGCAGTCTAGGGGGGCTGGGCGGGCAAAACATTCAGTACTTC	CASSLGGLGGQNIQYF
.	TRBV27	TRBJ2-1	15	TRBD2	TGTGCCAGCCGGTCCCGGGGGGGCACCTACAATGAGCAGTTCTTC	CASRSRGGTYNEQFF
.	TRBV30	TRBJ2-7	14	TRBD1	TGTGCCTGGATCCTTGACAGGGCTATGGGCGAGCAGTACTTC	CAWILDRAMGEQYF
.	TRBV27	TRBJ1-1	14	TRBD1	TGTGCCAGCAGTTTACTAGCAACAGGGGCTGAAGCTTTCTTT	CASSLLATGAEAFF
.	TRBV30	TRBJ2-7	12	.	TGTGCCTGGAGTGCTAGCTCCTACGAGCAGTACTTC	CAWSASSYEQYF
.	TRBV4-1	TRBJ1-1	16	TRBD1	TGCGCCAGCAGCCAAGCTCCCCAGGGGGCGCCCACTGAAGCTTTCTTT	CASSQAPQGAPTEAFF
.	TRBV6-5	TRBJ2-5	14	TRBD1	TGTGCCAGCAGTCCGACAGGGGTCAGGGAGACCCAGTACTTC	CASSPTGVRETQYF
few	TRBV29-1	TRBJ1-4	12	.	TGCAGCGGGGCTTGGCCTAATGAAAAACTGTTTTTT	CSGAWPNEKLFF
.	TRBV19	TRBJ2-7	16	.	TGTGCCAGTAGTAGCTTGGGGGGAACCATCTCCTACGAGCAGTACTTC	CASSSLGGTISYEQYF
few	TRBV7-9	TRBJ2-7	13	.	TGTGCCAGCAGCCCGAAGGGTCCCTACGAGCAGTACTTC	CASSPKGPYEQYF
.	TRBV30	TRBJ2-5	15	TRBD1	TGTGCCTGGAGTCCGGACAGGGGGCGTTCAGAGACCCAGTACTTC	CAWSPDRGRSETQYF
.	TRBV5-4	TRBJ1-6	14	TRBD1	TGTGCCAGCAGCTTTGGGGACAGGAATTCACCCCTCCACTTT	CASSFGDRNSPLHF
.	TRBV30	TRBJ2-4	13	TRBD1	TGTGCCAGTGACAGGGGAGCCAAAAACATTCAGTACTTC	CASDRGAKNIQYF
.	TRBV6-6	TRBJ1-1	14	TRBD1	TGTGCCAGCATCCAAAGCGGACAGGGACGATCGGCTTTCTTT	CASIQSGQGRSAFF
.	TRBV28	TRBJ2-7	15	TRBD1	TGTGCCAGCAGCTCAGTGGCAGGGGGCTCCTACGAGCAGTACTTC	CASSSVAGGSYEQYF
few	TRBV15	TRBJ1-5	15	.	TGTGCCACCAGTCGGGGGGATAGTAACAATCAGCCCCAGCATTTT	CATSRGDSNNQPQHF
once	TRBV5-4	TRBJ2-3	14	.	TGTGCCAGCAGCTTGCGTCTAGCCACAGATACGCAGTATTTT	CASSLRLATDTQYF
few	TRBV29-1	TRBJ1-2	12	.	TGCAGCGTTGGAGGGGAGCTCTATGGCTACACCTTC	CSVGGELYGYTF
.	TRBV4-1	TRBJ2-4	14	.	TGCGCCAGCAGCCAAGCGGCTCAGGGGAACATTCAGTACTTC	CASSQAAQGNIQYF
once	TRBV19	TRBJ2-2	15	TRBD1	TGTGCCAGTAGCGGGACAGGGACGAACACCGGGGAGCTGTTTTTT	CASSGTGTNTGELFF
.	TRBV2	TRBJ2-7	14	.	TGTGCCAGCAGTGCCTGGGGGAATTCCTACGAGCAGTACTTC	CASSAWGNSYEQYF
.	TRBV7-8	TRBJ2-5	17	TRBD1	TGTGCCAGCAGCCCAAGACAGGGGGCTACAGTCGGAGAGACCCAGTACTTC	CASSPRQGATVGETQYF
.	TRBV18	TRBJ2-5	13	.	TGTGCCAGCTCACCGGAACCGGGGGAGACCCAGTACTTC	CASSPEPGETQYF
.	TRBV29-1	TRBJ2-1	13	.	TGCAGCGTGTGGAACCAGGCAGACAATGAGCAGTTCTTC	CSVWNQADNEQFF
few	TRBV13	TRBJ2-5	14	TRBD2	TGTGCCAGCAGCAGGGGCGGGAGCGAGGAGACCCAGTACTTC	CASSRGGSEETQYF
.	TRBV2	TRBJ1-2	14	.	TGTGCCAGCAGTGGGTCCGGGATATACTATGGCTACACCTTC	CASSGSGIYYGYTF
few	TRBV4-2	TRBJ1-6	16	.	TGTGCCAGCAGCCAAGAGTGGCGGGCCTCAGGGTCACCCCTCCACTTT	CASSQEWRASGSPLHF
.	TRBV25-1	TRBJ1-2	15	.	TGTGCCAGCAGTGACCGCGGGACGGTTAACTATGGCTACACCTTC	CASSDRGTVNYGYTF
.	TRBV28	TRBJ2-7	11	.	TGTGCCAGCAGTTCCTCCTACGAGCAGTACTTC	CASSSSYEQYF
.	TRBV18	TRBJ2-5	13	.	TGTGCCAGCTCACCCGGGTTGATGGAGACCCAGTACTTC	CASSPGLMETQYF
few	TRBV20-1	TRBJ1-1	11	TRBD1	TGCAGTGCTGAACAGGGGGCTGAAGCTTTCTTT	CSAEQGAEAFF
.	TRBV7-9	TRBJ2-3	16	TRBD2	TGTGCCAGCACCATCCGGACTAGCGGGAACACAGATACGCAGTATTTT	CASTIRTSGNTDTQYF
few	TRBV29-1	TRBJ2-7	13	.	TGCAGCGTTCACGCCCGAAACGGTGGACCCAAGTACTTC	CSVHARNGGPKYF
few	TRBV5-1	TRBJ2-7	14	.	TGCGCCAGCAGCTGGGGACTGGAGTCCTACGAGCAGTACTTC	CASSWGLESYEQYF
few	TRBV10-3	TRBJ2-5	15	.	TGTGCCATCAGTGAGCCAAATCGCCTGCAAGAGACCCAGTACTTC	CAISEPNRLQETQYF
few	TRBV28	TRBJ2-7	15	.	TGTGCCAGCAGTGTGCAGCAGTTTATGGGCTACGAGCAGTACTTC	CASSVQQFMGYEQYF
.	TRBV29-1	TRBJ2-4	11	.	TGCAGCGTTGATCAGGGCCCTGTACAGTACTTC	CSVDQGPVQYF